The next 30 T cell receptor beta chains were all read from a single sample in a study of T cells after yellow fever vaccination. MiXCR was run by TCRdb on the 5' RACE reads, yielding one entry per CDR3 protein. The table shows over 5,000 distinct CDR3 sequences, with roughly 6.5% occurring only once. The starting material was PBMCs, either bulk or a sorted T-cell subset (CD4+, CD8+, memory, or dextramer-sorted; not recorded which), obtained roughly 14 days after the first yellow fever vaccination. The receptors derive from a man between 18 and 29 years old who received the YFV17D yellow fever vaccine.

This clonotype was observed many times. The chain carries TRBV15 and TRBJ2-2; D unclear. CDR3 length: 14 residues. V was cut by 3 bases and J by 8 bases, with 13 bases left in between. Germline V gene data show CDR1 as LNHNV and CDR2 as YYDKDF (reference sequence). CDR3 protein: CATSRLKGGGELFF. CDR3 DNA sequence: TGTGCCACCAGCAGGCTCAAGGGTGGGGGGGAGCTGTTTTTT.

This clonotype was found many times. The chain is built from TRBV6-5 and TRBJ2-1; TRBD2 matches 10 bases. V dropped 2 bases and J dropped 9; count of bases not matched to a gene: 10. Germline-derived CDR1 and CDR2 are MNHEY and SVGAGI. This CDR3 has 16 residues. CDR3 nucleotides: TGTGCCAGCAGTTACGCGGCAGCGGGGGGGCCGGGTGAGCAGTTCTTC. Translating gives CASSYAAAGGPGEQFF.

This clonotype was recorded at least ten times. This chain connects TRBV12-3 or TRBV12-4 to TRBJ2-5; 10 nucleotides agree with TRBD2. This CDR3 spans 15 amino acids. The V gene end was trimmed by 5 bases and the J gene end by 2 bases; junction bases not matched to a gene: 5. This CDR3 is CASSQLAGQQETQYF. As DNA, the CDR3 is TGTGCCAGCAGTCAACTAGCGGGGCAACAAGAGACCCAGTACTTC.

This clonotype was found many times. The rearrangement links TRBV5-1 to TRBJ2-5; 10 nucleotides align to TRBD2. V shed 0 bases, J shed 3 bases, and the junction held 5 bases outside the gene matches. Germline CDR1 is SGHRS and CDR2 is YFSETQ. The CDR3 loop spans 16 amino acids. Here the CDR3 reads CASSLGAGGSEETQYF. The CDR3 nucleotides read TGCGCCAGCAGCTTGGGAGCGGGGGGGTCGGAAGAGACCCAGTACTTC.

This clonotype has ten or more counts. The rearrangement links TRBV19 to TRBJ2-7; 8 bases map to TRBD1. V lost 8 bases, J lost 4 bases, and 16 bases stayed unmatched. The germline V gene encodes CDR1 LNHDA and CDR2 SQIVND (reference sequence). The CDR3 contains 16 residues. The CDR3 protein is CASQGGSGTGVYEQYF. The CDR3 DNA is TGTGCCAGTCAAGGGGGGTCCGGGACAGGCGTATACGAGCAGTACTTC.

Within the sample, this clonotype is medium-sized (0.01 to 0.1%). V and J are TRBV15 and TRBJ2-1; 8 bases match TRBD1. CDR1 and CDR2 from the germline V gene are LNHNV and YYDKDF (reference sequence). The CDR3 spans 15 residues. V shed 5 bases and J 2 bases; nucleotides not matched to a gene: 5. The CDR3 DNA sequence: TGTGCCACCAGCCGGGGACAGGCGACCTACAATGAGCAGTTCTTC. It encodes CATSRGQATYNEQFF.

This clonotype ranks as medium-sized. V usage is TRBV9 and J usage is TRBJ2-1, with D perhaps TRBD1 or TRBD2 (7 bases each). The ends were cut back, 4 bases at V and 4 bases at J, with 15 bases in the middle. CDR1 is SGDLS and CDR2 is YYNGEE in the germline V gene. CDR3 length: 15 residues. Written as DNA, the CDR3 is TGTGCCAGCAGCCCAGGGGGGGTGGGTTACAATGAGCAGTTCTTC. Its protein is CASSPGGVGYNEQFF. Combining the CDR3 with reference TRBV9 and TRBJ2-1 gives the whole variable domain DSGVTQTPKHLITATGQRVTLRCSPRSGDLSVYWYQQSLDQGLQFLIQYYNGEERAKGNILERFSAQQFPDLHSELNLSSLELGDSALYFCASSPGGVGYNEQFFGPGTRLTVL.

This clonotype appeared many times. The CDR3 spells CASEELSYNEQFF. Here the CDR3 DNA reads TGTGCCAGCGAAGAACTCTCCTACAATGAGCAGTTCTTC. The V call is TRBV2, the J call TRBJ2-1; D gene uncertain. CDR1 is SNHLY, CDR2 FYNNEI, per germline. Trimming shortened V by 8 bases and J by 0 bases, and 8 bases separated the two germline ends. The CDR3 is 13 amino acids.

The chain uses TRBV6-5 and TRBJ1-2; no clear D gene. This CDR3 region has 17 residues. The V gene lost 2 bases and the J gene lost 5 bases, with 21 bases spanning the gap. Germline V lookup: CDR1 MNHEY, CDR2 SVGAGI. CDR3 bases: TGTGCCAGCAGTTACCTCTGGGGAGGTCTAAGACTATATGGCTACACCTTC. This codes for CASSYLWGGLRLYGYTF.

This clonotype was observed many times. The chain has TRBV18 and TRBJ2-5; D possibly uses TRBD1 or TRBD2 (6 bases each). Trimming left V 5 bases short and J 4 bases short, with 14 bases between. The CDR3 has 14 residues. Germline V CDR1 and CDR2: KGHSH, LQKENI. CDR3 sequence: CASSASGGRETQYF. For the CDR3, the DNA is TGTGCCAGCTCAGCATCCGGGGGCCGAGAGACCCAGTACTTC.

This clonotype is labeled medium-sized. This rearrangement joins TRBV3-1 to TRBJ2-5; 9 nucleotides line up with TRBD1. The V gene end was trimmed by 1 base and the J gene end by 3 bases; junction bases not matched to a gene: 0. The CDR3 consists of 14 residues. Germline loops: CDR1 LGHDT, CDR2 YNNKEL (reference sequence). The CDR3 nucleotides read TGTGCCAGCAGCCAAGGACAGGGGGAAGAGACCCAGTACTTC. Translated, it gives CASSQGQGEETQYF.

The chain employs TRBV5-8 and TRBJ2-4; no clear D. Germline V lookup: CDR1 SGHTS, CDR2 YDEGEE. Trimming took 4 bases from V and 4 from J, leaving 9 bases between them. The CDR3 spans 13 residues. The chain's CDR3 is CASSPGPKNIQYF. CDR3 coding DNA: TGTGCCAGCAGCCCTGGGCCAAAAAACATTCAGTACTTC.

A remark on this clonotype: A much larger clonotype is one base distant, so this may be a read error. The V call is TRBV29-1, the J call TRBJ1-4, with D perhaps TRBD1 (6 bases). This CDR3 has 15 amino acids. In germline, CDR1 is SQVTM, CDR2 ANQGSEA. V was trimmed by 4 bases and J by 7 bases, leaving 19 bases between them. In DNA form, the CDR3 reads TGCAGCGTTGGGAATCTCAGGGGCGGGGGTGAAAAACTGTTTTTT. This encodes CSVGNLRGGGEKLFF.

As for this clonotype: A single base separates this from a much larger clone, so it may be a read error. The gene calls are TRBV5-5 and TRBJ2-4; D is unresolved. The germline V and J ends were trimmed by 4 bases and 4 bases, with 9 bases remaining between them. CDR3 length: 13 amino acids. CDR1 and CDR2 from the germline V gene are SGHKS and YYEKEE (reference sequence). The CDR3 nucleotides are TGTGCCAGCAGCCCCCGGCCAAAAAACATTCAGTACTTC. Its protein is CASSPRPKNIQYF.

This clonotype showed up many times. This chain uses TRBV29-1 with TRBJ1-2, with TRBD1 matching over 11 bases. Germline assignment: CDR1 SQVTM and CDR2 ANQGSEA. V was clipped by 4 bases and J by 7 bases; unmatched bases: 8. The CDR3 length is 14 residues. CDR3 amino acids: CSVVGGQGGRGYTF. CDR3 DNA: TGCAGCGTTGTGGGGGGACAGGGGGGTCGTGGCTACACCTTC.

As for this clonotype: A read error may be the cause here, since a much bigger clone is one base away. This chain connects TRBV7-6 to TRBJ2-7, with D possibly matching TRBD2 (5 bases). Per germline, CDR1 SGHVS and CDR2 FNYEAQ. The CDR3 spans 12 residues. Here the CDR3 reads CTSSSAGYEQYF. CDR3 nucleotide sequence: TGTACCAGCAGCTCGGCGGGCTACGAGCAGTACTTC.

This clonotype occurred many times. The rearrangement links TRBV12-3 or TRBV12-4 to TRBJ2-3; tentatively, D is TRBD1 or TRBD2 (5 bases each). The CDR3 consists of 15 residues. The V end lost 7 bases, the J end lost 6 bases, and 20 bases lay between the germline ends. The CDR3 here is CASTNRDLGPDTQYF. The CDR3 nucleotides are TGTGCCAGCACAAACCGGGACCTCGGGCCCGATACGCAGTATTTT.

This clonotype was found many times. DNA for the CDR3: TGTGCCAGCAGCCAGCAGGGGCAGGGCGCTGAAGCTTTCTTT. Translated: CASSQQGQGAEAFF. The chain employs TRBV5-4 and TRBJ1-1; D might be TRBD1 (6 bases). Trimming shortened V by 4 bases and J by 6 bases, and 16 bases separated the two germline ends. Germline-derived CDR1 and CDR2 are SGHNT and YYREEE (reference sequence). CDR3 length: 14 amino acids.

About this clonotype itself: The junction and the germline gene differ at one end; a read error may be behind it. The CDR3, as DNA: TGTGCCAACAGCCAAACCAGGCGGGGCAGCAATCAGCCCCAGCATTTT. Encoded protein: CANSQTRRGSNQPQHF. The V call is TRBV3-1, the J call TRBJ1-5, with a weak D call TRBD1 (5 bases). CDR1 is LGHDT and CDR2 is YNNKEL in the germline V gene (reference sequence). This CDR3 region has 16 residues.

This clonotype was picked up a small number of times. The rearrangement links TRBV4-2 to TRBJ1-4; D uncertain. The CDR3 runs 16 residues. V was cut by 10 bases and J by 2 bases, with 20 bases left in between. Looked up from germline, CDR1 is LGHNA and CDR2 is YNFKEQ. The DNA of the CDR3 is TGTGCCATGGGCCCCGGGCTCCTCTGCACTAATGAAAAACTGTTTTTT. The encoded protein is CAMGPGLLCTNEKLFF.

In this sample, this clonotype turned up many times. The rearrangement links TRBV7-6 to TRBJ2-2; D not resolved. The germline V gene encodes CDR1 SGHVS and CDR2 FNYEAQ. Trimming stripped 5 bases from V and 3 bases from J, with 16 bases between. The CDR3 runs to 16 residues. The CDR3: CASSASDPAYTGELFF. For the CDR3, the DNA is TGTGCCAGCAGCGCCTCGGACCCGGCCTACACCGGGGAGCTGTTTTTT. The complete variable domain, with remaining parts taken from reference TRBV7-6 and TRBJ2-2, reads GAGVSQSPRYKVTKRGQDVALRCDPISGHVSLYWYRQALGQGPEFLTYFNYEAQQDKSGLPNDRFSAERPEGSISTLTIQRTEQRDSAMYRCASSASDPAYTGELFFGEGSRLTVL.

This clonotype was seen repeatedly, ten times or more. The rearrangement joins TRBV7-8 to TRBJ2-4; tentative D call: TRBD2 (6 bases). The CDR3 consists of 13 residues. Germline-derived CDR1 and CDR2 are SGHVS and FQNEAQ. Deletions cut 1 base from V and 9 bases from J, with 10 bases between. This CDR3 reads CASSLGGDPIQYF. CDR3 DNA sequence: TGTGCCAGCAGCTTAGGGGGGGATCCCATTCAGTACTTC.

This clonotype has ten or more counts. This chain joins TRBV19 and TRBJ2-1, with a tentative D call TRBD2 (5 bases). The CDR3 extends over 12 amino acids. Germline lookup yields CDR1 LNHDA and CDR2 SQIVND (reference sequence). V was shortened by 7 bases and J by 14 bases, with 18 bases between the two germline ends. CDR3 sequence (DNA): TGTGCCAGTAAAGGAAATAAGGGTAGCGAGTTCTTC. Its translation is CASKGNKGSEFF.

This clonotype has ten or more counts. CDR3 loop: CASSTRRGGTDTQYF. The CDR3 coding sequence is TGTGCCAGCAGTACGCGGCGGGGGGGCACAGATACGCAGTATTTT. The V and J genes are TRBV6-1 and TRBJ2-3, with TRBD2 matching over 8 bases. V lost 5 bases to trimming and J lost 1 base; unmatched junction nucleotides: 5. Germline CDR1 is MNHNS and CDR2 is SASEGT. The CDR3 spans 15 residues.

Ten or more counts support this clonotype. This sequence joins TRBV12-3 or TRBV12-4 and TRBJ2-3, with 10 bases that match TRBD2. This CDR3 is built from 16 residues. The V segment lost 5 bases and the J segment 8 bases; nucleotides outside the gene matches: 13. The CDR3 DNA reads TGTGCCAGCAGTCCCCCGATAGAGCGGGGGGGCGGTACGCAGTATTTT. Its protein is CASSPPIERGGGTQYF.

Only a few counts were recorded for this clonotype. The chain recombines TRBV12-3 or TRBV12-4 with TRBJ1-2; possible D gene TRBD1, 6 bases. The CDR3 loop spans 15 amino acids. Trimming stripped 7 bases from V and 6 bases from J, with 21 bases between. CDR3 region: CASTLDRKPLNGYTF. The DNA of the CDR3 is TGTGCCAGCACCCTCGACAGGAAGCCCCTGAATGGCTACACCTTC.

This clonotype has a count of ten or more. V usage is TRBV20-1 and J usage is TRBJ1-2, with 7 bases fitting TRBD1. Germline V CDR1 and CDR2: DFQATT, SNEGSKA (reference sequence). The CDR3 sequence is 13 residues long. V was clipped by 1 base and J by 6 bases; unmatched bases: 5. The CDR3 sequence is CSARVGTVNGYTF. The DNA for the CDR3 is TGCAGTGCTAGAGTGGGGACAGTGAATGGCTACACCTTC.

This clonotype has at least ten counts. V gene TRBV7-2 combines with J gene TRBJ2-2, with 7 bases that match TRBD2. Germline CDR1 reads SGHTA; CDR2 reads FQGNSA. The ends lost 5 bases at V and 2 bases at J; junction bases unmatched: 8. The CDR3 runs to 16 residues. DNA for the CDR3: TGTGCCAGCAGCCCCGGGAGGCAGGGAAACACCGGGGAGCTGTTTTTT. It is translated as CASSPGRQGNTGELFF.

This clonotype was recorded many times. The chain combines TRBV7-2 with TRBJ1-3; D call uncertain. Trimming stripped 3 bases from V and 2 bases from J, with 11 bases between. This CDR3 contains 15 residues. The V gene's germline CDR1 is SGHTA and CDR2 FQGNSA. The DNA of the CDR3 is TGTGCCAGCAGCTTCGCTCGAGTCACTGGAAACACCATATATTTT. Its translation is CASSFARVTGNTIYF.

As concerns this clonotype: A much larger clone lies a single base off, so this may be a read error. The CDR3 is CASNSAGLLLHGETQYF. In DNA form, the CDR3 reads TGTGCCAGCAACTCAGCGGGGCTACTCCTGCATGGGGAGACCCAGTACTTC. The V and J genes are TRBV6-1 and TRBJ2-5; 7 positions agree with TRBD2. Germline V gene sequence: CDR1 MNHNS, CDR2 SASEGT. The length of the CDR3 is 17 residues. The V and J ends lost 7 bases and 5 bases, in that order; junction bases with no gene match: 19.